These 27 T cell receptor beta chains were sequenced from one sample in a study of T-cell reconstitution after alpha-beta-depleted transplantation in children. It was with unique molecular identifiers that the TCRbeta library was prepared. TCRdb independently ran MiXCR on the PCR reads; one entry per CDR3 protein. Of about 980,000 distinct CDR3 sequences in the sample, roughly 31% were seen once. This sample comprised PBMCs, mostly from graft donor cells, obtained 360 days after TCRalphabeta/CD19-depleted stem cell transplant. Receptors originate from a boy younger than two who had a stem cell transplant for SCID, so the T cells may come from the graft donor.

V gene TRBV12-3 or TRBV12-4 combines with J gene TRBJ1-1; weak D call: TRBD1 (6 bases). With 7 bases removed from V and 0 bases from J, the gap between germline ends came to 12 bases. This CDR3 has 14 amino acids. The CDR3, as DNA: TGTGCCAGCACCCTGAACAGGGTGAACACTGAAGCTTTCTTT. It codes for CASTLNRVNTEAFF.

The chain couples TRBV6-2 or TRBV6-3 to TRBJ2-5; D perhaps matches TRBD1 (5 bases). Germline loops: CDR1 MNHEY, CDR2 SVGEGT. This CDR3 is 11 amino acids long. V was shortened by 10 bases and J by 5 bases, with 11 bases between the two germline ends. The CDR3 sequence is CATTGWETQYF. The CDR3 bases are TGTGCCACTACAGGATGGGAGACCCAGTACTTC.

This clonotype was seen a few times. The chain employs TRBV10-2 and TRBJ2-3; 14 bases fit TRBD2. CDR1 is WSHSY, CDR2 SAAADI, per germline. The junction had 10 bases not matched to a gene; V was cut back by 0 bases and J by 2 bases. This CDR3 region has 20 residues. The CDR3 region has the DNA TGCGCCAGCAGTGAGTCGGGACTAGCGGGGGTCCGGATAGACACAGATACGCAGTATTTT. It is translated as CASSESGLAGVRIDTDTQYF.

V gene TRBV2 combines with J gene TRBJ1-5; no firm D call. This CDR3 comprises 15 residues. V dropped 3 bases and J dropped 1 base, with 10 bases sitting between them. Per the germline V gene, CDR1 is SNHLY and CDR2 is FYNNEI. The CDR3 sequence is CASSDRRRSNQPQHF. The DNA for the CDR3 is TGTGCCAGCAGTGACAGGCGTAGGAGCAATCAGCCCCAGCATTTT.

This chain's CDR3 is CASSRPGNTIYF. For the CDR3, the DNA is TGTGCCAGCAGTCGACCTGGAAACACCATATATTTT. The J gene is TRBJ1-3, the V gene TRBV12-3 or TRBV12-4; the D is unclear. This CDR3 spans 12 amino acids. V dropped 5 bases and J dropped 2 bases, with 4 bases sitting between them.

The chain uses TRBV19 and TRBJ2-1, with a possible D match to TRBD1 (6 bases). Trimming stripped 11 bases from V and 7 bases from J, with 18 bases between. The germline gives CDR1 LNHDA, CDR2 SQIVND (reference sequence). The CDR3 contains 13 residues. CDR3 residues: CASSGQFENEQFF. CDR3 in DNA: TGTGCCTCATCGGGACAATTCGAGAATGAGCAGTTCTTC.

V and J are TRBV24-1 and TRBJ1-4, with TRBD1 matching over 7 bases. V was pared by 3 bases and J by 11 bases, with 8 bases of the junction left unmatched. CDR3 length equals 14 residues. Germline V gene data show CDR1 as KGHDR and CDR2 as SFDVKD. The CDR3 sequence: CATSDPRDSQKLFF. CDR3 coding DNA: TGTGCCACCAGTGATCCTCGGGACAGTCAGAAACTGTTTTTT.

CDR3 in amino acids: CASSAAGLLGTGELFF. The CDR3 DNA sequence: TGTGCCAGCAGCGCCGCGGGGCTTCTCGGTACCGGGGAGCTGTTTTTT. This chain connects TRBV9 to TRBJ2-2; TRBD2 might be the D (6 bases). The CDR3 loop spans 16 amino acids. Trimming cost V 3 bases and J 5 bases, with 17 bases left between them. CDR1 is SGDLS and CDR2 is YYNGEE in the germline V gene.

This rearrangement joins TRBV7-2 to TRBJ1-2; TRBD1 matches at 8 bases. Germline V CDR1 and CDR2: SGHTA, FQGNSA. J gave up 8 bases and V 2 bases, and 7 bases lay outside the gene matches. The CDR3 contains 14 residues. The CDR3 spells CASSLRTGTRGYTF. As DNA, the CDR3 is TGTGCCAGCAGCTTACGGACAGGGACGCGAGGCTACACCTTC.

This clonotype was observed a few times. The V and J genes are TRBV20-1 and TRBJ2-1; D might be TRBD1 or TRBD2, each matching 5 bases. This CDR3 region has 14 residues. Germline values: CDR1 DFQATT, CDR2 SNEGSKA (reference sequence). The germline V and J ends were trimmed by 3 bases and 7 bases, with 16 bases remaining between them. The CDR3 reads CSASPRLWGNEQFF. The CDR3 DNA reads TGCAGTGCTAGCCCCAGATTGTGGGGGAATGAGCAGTTCTTC.

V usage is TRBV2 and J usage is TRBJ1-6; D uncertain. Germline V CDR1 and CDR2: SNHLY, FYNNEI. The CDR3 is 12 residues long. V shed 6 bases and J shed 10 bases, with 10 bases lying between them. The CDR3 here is CASSFQDSPLHF. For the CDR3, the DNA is TGTGCCAGCAGCTTCCAGGACTCACCCCTCCACTTT.

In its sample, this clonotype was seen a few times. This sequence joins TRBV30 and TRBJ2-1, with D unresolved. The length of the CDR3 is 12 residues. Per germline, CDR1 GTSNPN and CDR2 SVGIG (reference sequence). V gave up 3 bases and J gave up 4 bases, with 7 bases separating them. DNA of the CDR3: TGTGCCTGGAGGAAGAGGTACAATGAGCAGTTCTTC. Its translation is CAWRKRYNEQFF.

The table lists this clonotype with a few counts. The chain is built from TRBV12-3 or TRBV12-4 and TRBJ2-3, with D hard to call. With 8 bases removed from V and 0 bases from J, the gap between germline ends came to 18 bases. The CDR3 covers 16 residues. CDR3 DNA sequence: TGTGCCAGCCCCCCACACAAGCTAGGTAGCACAGATACGCAGTATTTT. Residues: CASPPHKLGSTDTQYF.

The CDR3 DNA is TGTGCCAGCAGTTTAACAGGGATAAACCAGCCCCAGCATTTT. Encoded protein: CASSLTGINQPQHF. This rearrangement joins TRBV27 to TRBJ1-5, with D possibly matching TRBD1 (6 bases). Trimming left V 2 bases short and J 7 bases short, with 12 bases between. CDR1 and CDR2 from the germline V gene are MNHEY and SMNVEV (reference sequence). The CDR3 is 14 amino acids.

In DNA, the CDR3 is TGCAGTGCTAGAACTCGGGGCACGGGACAGCCCCAGCATTTT. Amino acid sequence: CSARTRGTGQPQHF. This sequence joins TRBV20-1 and TRBJ1-5, with D possibly being TRBD1 (5 bases). The V and J ends lost 2 bases and 7 bases respectively, with 15 bases between them. In germline, CDR1 is DFQATT, CDR2 SNEGSKA (reference sequence). The CDR3 length is 14 residues.

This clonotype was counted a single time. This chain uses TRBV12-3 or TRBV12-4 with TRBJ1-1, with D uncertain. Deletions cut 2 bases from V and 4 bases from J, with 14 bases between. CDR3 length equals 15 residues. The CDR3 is CASSLQVIGVTEAFF. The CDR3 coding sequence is TGTGCCAGCAGTTTACAGGTCATCGGGGTCACTGAAGCTTTCTTT.

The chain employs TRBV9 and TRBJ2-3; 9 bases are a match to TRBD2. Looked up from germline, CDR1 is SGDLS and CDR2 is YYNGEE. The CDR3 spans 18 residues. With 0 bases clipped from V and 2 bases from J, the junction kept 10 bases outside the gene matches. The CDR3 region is CASSVAPAREGHTDTQYF. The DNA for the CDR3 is TGTGCCAGCAGCGTAGCCCCCGCGCGGGAGGGGCACACAGATACGCAGTATTTT.

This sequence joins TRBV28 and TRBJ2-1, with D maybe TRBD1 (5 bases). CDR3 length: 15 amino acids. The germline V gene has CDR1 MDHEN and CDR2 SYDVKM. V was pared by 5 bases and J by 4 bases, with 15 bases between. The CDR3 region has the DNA TGTGCCAGCAGTCCCCCCGGCAGGGATTACAATGAGCAGTTCTTC. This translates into CASSPPGRDYNEQFF.

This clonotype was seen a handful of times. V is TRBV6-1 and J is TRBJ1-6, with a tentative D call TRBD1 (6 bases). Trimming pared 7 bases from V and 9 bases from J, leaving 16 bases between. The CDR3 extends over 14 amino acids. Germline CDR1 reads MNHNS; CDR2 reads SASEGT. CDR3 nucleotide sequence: TGTGCCAGCACCCGGTCGACCAGGGGTTCACCCCTCCACTTT. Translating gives CASTRSTRGSPLHF.

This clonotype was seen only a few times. The CDR3 is CASRPDRVGGDTQYF. CDR3 sequence (DNA): TGTGCCAGCAGACCCGACAGGGTTGGAGGAGATACGCAGTATTTT. This chain joins TRBV3-1 and TRBJ2-3, with 7 positions matching TRBD1. With 6 bases clipped from V and 5 bases from J, the junction kept 11 bases outside the gene matches. This CDR3 region has 15 residues. Germline V gene data show CDR1 as LGHDT and CDR2 as YNNKEL (reference sequence).

CDR3: CASSLGVGPYEQYF. The CDR3 DNA sequence: TGTGCCAGCAGTTTAGGGGTGGGCCCCTACGAGCAGTACTTC. The chain has TRBV12-3 or TRBV12-4 and TRBJ2-7; D not certain. The CDR3 runs 14 residues. Trimming pared 1 base from V and 2 bases from J, leaving 9 bases between.

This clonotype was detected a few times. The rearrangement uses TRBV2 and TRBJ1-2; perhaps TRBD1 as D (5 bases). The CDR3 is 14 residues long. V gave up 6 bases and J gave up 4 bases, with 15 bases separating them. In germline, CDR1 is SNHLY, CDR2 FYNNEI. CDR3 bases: TGTGCCAGCAGGCGCCGGGACGGACTCTATGGCTACACCTTC. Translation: CASRRRDGLYGYTF.

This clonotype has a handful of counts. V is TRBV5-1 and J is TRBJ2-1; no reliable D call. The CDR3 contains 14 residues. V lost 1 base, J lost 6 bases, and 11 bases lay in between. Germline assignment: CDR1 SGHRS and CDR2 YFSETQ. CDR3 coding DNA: TGCGCCAGCAGCTTGACTGGTCCACGCAATGAGCAGTTCTTC. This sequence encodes CASSLTGPRNEQFF.

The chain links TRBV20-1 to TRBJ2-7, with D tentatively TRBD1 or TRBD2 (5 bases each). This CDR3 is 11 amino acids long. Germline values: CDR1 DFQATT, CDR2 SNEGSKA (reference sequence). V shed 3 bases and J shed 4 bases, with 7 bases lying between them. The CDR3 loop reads CSASEGYEQYF. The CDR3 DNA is TGCAGTGCTAGTGAGGGGTACGAGCAGTACTTC.

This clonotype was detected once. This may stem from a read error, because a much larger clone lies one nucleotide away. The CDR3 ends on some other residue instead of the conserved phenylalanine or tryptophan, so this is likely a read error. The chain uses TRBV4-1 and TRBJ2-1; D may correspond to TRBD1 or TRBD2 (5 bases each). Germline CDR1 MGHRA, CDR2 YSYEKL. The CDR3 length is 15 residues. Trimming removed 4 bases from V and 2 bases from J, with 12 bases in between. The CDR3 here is CASSLGRLTYNEQFL. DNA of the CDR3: TGCGCCAGCAGCCTGGGACGACTGACCTACAATGAGCAGTTCTTA.

The CDR3 bases are TGCGCCAGCAGCCAAGATTACCCGTACAATGAGCAGTTCTTC. Encoded protein: CASSQDYPYNEQFF. The chain uses TRBV4-3 and TRBJ2-1; D remains unclear. The CDR3 runs 14 residues. V dropped 0 bases and J dropped 4 bases, with 7 bases sitting between them. Germline CDR1 reads LGHNA; CDR2 reads YSLEER.

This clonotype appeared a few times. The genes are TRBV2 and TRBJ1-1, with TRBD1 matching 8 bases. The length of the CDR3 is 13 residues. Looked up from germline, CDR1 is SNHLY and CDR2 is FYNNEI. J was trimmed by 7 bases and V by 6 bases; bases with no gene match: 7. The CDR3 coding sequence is TGTGCCAGCAGACCCGACAGGGGACGTGAAGCTTTCTTT. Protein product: CASRPDRGREAFF. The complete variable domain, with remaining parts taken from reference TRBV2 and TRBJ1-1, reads EPEVTQTPSHQVTQMGQEVILRCVPISNHLYFYWYRQILGQKVEFLVSFYNNEISEKSEIFDDQFSVERPDGSNFTLKIRSTKLEDSAMYFCASRPDRGREAFFGQGTRLTVV.